This T cell receptor beta chain was captured by sequencing in a study of cytomegalovirus exposure and HLA in healthy donors. CDR1 is LNHDA, CDR2 SQIVND, per germline (reference sequence). Trimming cost V 3 bases and J 2 bases, with 9 bases left between them. The CDR3 covers 14 residues. 13 Jbeta primers and 60 Vbeta primers were used for the PCR. The repertoire was sequenced with immunoSEQ multiplex PCR; TCRdb's copy has only in-frame clones and lacks some. The sample consists of over 100,000 clones, more than 65% of them appearing once. The material sequenced was PBMCs. This TCR was sampled from a young woman in good health and CMV-seronegative. V gene TRBV19 combines with J gene TRBJ2-3; D perhaps matches TRBD1 (5 bases). The CDR3 is CASSIDSYTDTQYF. Here the CDR3 DNA reads TGTGCCAGTAGTATCGACAGCTACACAGATACGCAGTATTTT.